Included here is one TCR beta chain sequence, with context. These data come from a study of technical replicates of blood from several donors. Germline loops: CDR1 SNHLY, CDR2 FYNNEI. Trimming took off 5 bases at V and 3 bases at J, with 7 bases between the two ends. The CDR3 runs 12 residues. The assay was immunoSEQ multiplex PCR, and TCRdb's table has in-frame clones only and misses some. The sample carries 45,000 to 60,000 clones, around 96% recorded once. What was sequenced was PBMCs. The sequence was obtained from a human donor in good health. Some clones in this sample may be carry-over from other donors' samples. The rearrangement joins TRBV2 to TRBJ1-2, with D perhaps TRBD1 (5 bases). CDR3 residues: CASSRRDYGYTF. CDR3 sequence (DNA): TGTGCCAGCAGTCGCAGGGACTATGGCTACACCTTC.